A single sample gave rise to the 25 T cell receptor beta chains below, sequenced in a study of T cell responses to AZD1222 COVID-19 vaccine. The assay was immunoSEQ multiplex PCR, and TCRdb's table has in-frame clones only and misses some. The sample records some 110,000 clones, around 90% being singletons. The sample in question was peripheral blood, obtained 28 days after the second AZD1222 dose. These receptors were collected from an adult who received the AZD1222 COVID-19 vaccine.

The J gene is TRBJ2-3, the V gene TRBV19, with D possibly matching TRBD2 (6 bases). From germline, CDR1 is LNHDA and CDR2 SQIVND (reference sequence). CDR3 length: 12 residues. V was trimmed by 5 bases and J by 6 bases, leaving 9 bases between them. In DNA form, the CDR3 reads TGTGCCAGTAGTCGGGGGTTTGATACGCAGTATTTT. As protein: CASSRGFDTQYF. The full variable domain, its missing parts supplied by reference TRBV19 and TRBJ2-3, is DGGITQSPKYLFRKEGQNVTLSCEQNLNHDAMYWYRQDPGQGLRLIYYSQIVNDFQKGDIAEGYSVSREKKESFPLTVTSAQKNPTAFYLCASSRGFDTQYFGPGTRLTVL.

This chain joins TRBV19 and TRBJ2-5, with 8 nucleotides matching TRBD1. V was clipped by 4 bases and J by 5 bases; unmatched bases: 9. The CDR3 extends over 15 amino acids. Germline V gene data show CDR1 as LNHDA and CDR2 as SQIVND (reference sequence). This chain's CDR3 is CASSKGQGAGETQYF. CDR3 nucleotides: TGTGCCAGTAGTAAAGGCCAGGGGGCCGGGGAGACCCAGTACTTC.

This chain uses TRBV7-9 with TRBJ2-3, with D tentatively TRBD2 (5 bases). Germline V lookup: CDR1 SEHNR, CDR2 FQNEAQ (reference sequence). The CDR3 spans 15 residues. V was pared by 4 bases and J by 5 bases, with 16 bases between. The CDR3 region is CASSSLDGVVDTQYF. In DNA, the CDR3 is TGTGCCAGCAGCTCCCTTGACGGGGTTGTAGATACGCAGTATTTT.

The genes are TRBV19 and TRBJ1-1, with D possibly being TRBD1 (5 bases). V dropped 7 bases and J dropped 12 bases, with 18 bases sitting between them. The CDR3 loop spans 12 amino acids. Germline loops: CDR1 LNHDA, CDR2 SQIVND (reference sequence). Here the CDR3 DNA reads TGTGCCAGTACCATACCGGGGCGGTCTACTTTCTTT. This sequence encodes CASTIPGRSTFF.

Here the CDR3 DNA reads TGTGCCAGCAGCCCTTGGGGGGACATAGCCTACGAGCAGTACTTC. Protein product: CASSPWGDIAYEQYF. The chain is built from TRBV9 and TRBJ2-7; the D gene could be TRBD1 or TRBD2 (6 bases each). Germline V gene lookup returns CDR1 SGDLS and CDR2 YYNGEE. V was cut by 4 bases and J by 2 bases, with 16 bases left in between. The CDR3 is 15 residues long.

The chain has TRBV4-3 and TRBJ1-2; D not resolved. This CDR3 contains 16 residues. V lost 1 base, J lost 3 bases, and 15 bases lay in between. The germline V gene has CDR1 LGHNA and CDR2 YSLEER. The CDR3 DNA reads TGCGCCAGCAGCCAAGGTCCCGCCGATCTTCACTATGGCTACACCTTC. Translated, it gives CASSQGPADLHYGYTF.

V and J are TRBV11-2 and TRBJ1-1; D unclear. Trimming took off 0 bases at V and 0 bases at J, with 11 bases between the two ends. Germline V gene data show CDR1 as SGHAT and CDR2 as FQNNGV. This CDR3 has 16 amino acids. The CDR3 coding sequence is TGTGCCAGCAGCTTAGATTCGGGGTTACTGAACACTGAAGCTTTCTTT. The encoded protein is CASSLDSGLLNTEAFF.

V usage is TRBV9 and J usage is TRBJ1-1, with a possible D match to TRBD1 (5 bases). This CDR3 is built from 15 residues. The V end was cut by 0 bases, the J end by 6 bases, with 15 bases between. Germline values: CDR1 SGDLS, CDR2 YYNGEE. The CDR3 sequence is CASSVGDQKVPEAFF. The CDR3 nucleotides read TGTGCCAGCAGCGTAGGGGACCAGAAGGTCCCTGAAGCTTTCTTT.

The rearrangement uses TRBV29-1 and TRBJ1-1; D possibly corresponds to TRBD1 (6 bases). The CDR3 length is 15 residues. Germline loops: CDR1 SQVTM, CDR2 ANQGSEA. Trimming took off 0 bases at V and 4 bases at J, with 15 bases between the two ends. The CDR3 protein is CSVEDRRQVPTEAFF. The CDR3 nucleotides read TGCAGCGTTGAAGATCGGAGACAGGTACCCACTGAAGCTTTCTTT.

The genes are TRBV11-2 and TRBJ1-1, with D perhaps TRBD1 (6 bases). This CDR3 contains 15 residues. Trimming took off 2 bases at V and 4 bases at J, with 14 bases between the two ends. The germline V gene has CDR1 SGHAT and CDR2 FQNNGV. In nucleotides, the CDR3 is TGTGCCAGCAGCTTACAGGGGAATGGTGGCACTGAAGCTTTCTTT. Translated, it gives CASSLQGNGGTEAFF.

The CDR3 DNA reads as TGTGCCACCAGCAGAGATGGCGGGGGCACTGAAGCTTTCTTT. Protein product: CATSRDGGGTEAFF. V gene TRBV15 combines with J gene TRBJ1-1; D might be TRBD1 (5 bases). Trimming stripped 0 bases from V and 4 bases from J, with 9 bases between. CDR1 and CDR2 from the germline V gene are LNHNV and YYDKDF (reference sequence). CDR3 length: 14 residues.

The genes are TRBV2 and TRBJ1-5, with 8 bases matching TRBD1. V gave up 7 bases and J gave up 6 bases; unmatched junction bases: 5. Germline lookup yields CDR1 SNHLY and CDR2 FYNNEI. There are 13 residues in the CDR3. CDR3 in DNA: TGTGCCAGCAATCCCAGGGGGCGTCAGCCCCAGCATTTT. Its translation: CASNPRGRQPQHF.

V usage is TRBV28 and J usage is TRBJ1-1, with 7 positions matching TRBD1. V shed 6 bases and J 7 bases; nucleotides not matched to a gene: 2. CDR1 and CDR2 (germline): MDHEN, SYDVKM. This CDR3 has 11 amino acids. CDR3 loop: CASSGQDEAFF. The CDR3 DNA sequence: TGTGCCAGCAGCGGACAGGATGAAGCTTTCTTT.

The chain combines TRBV13 with TRBJ1-3; a possible D gene is TRBD1 (6 bases). Trimming removed 5 bases from V and 4 bases from J, with 9 bases in between. CDR1 is PRHDT, CDR2 FYEKMQ, per germline (reference sequence). The CDR3 loop spans 13 amino acids. CDR3 nucleotide sequence: TGTGCCAGCAGCCACGGGACAGGAAACACCATATATTTT. This encodes CASSHGTGNTIYF. Full variable domain (rest looked up from reference TRBV13 and TRBJ1-3): AAGVIQSPRHLIKEKRETATLKCYPIPRHDTVYWYQQGPGQDPQFLISFYEKMQSDKGSIPDRFSAQQFSDYHSELNMSSLELGDSALYFCASSHGTGNTIYFGEGSWLTVV.

The rearrangement uses TRBV18 and TRBJ2-7; D is unresolved. V was shortened by 5 bases and J by 3 bases, with 8 bases between the two germline ends. The CDR3 has 12 residues. CDR1 is KGHSH, CDR2 LQKENI, per germline. The CDR3 is CASSTNLYEQYF. In DNA form, the CDR3 reads TGTGCCAGCTCAACGAATCTCTACGAGCAGTACTTC.

This clone was seen only a few times. J is TRBJ1-5 and V is TRBV16, with TRBD1 matching over 8 bases. This CDR3 is 16 amino acids long. Germline V CDR1 and CDR2: KGHSY, FQNENV. V lost 2 bases to trimming and J lost 7 bases; unmatched junction nucleotides: 10. Here the CDR3 reads CASSQRKQGVGQPQHF. The CDR3 DNA reads as TGTGCCAGCAGCCAAAGAAAACAGGGGGTAGGACAGCCCCAGCATTTT.

The genes are TRBV25-1 and TRBJ1-2; TRBD1 might be the D (5 bases). The CDR3 extends over 15 amino acids. Germline CDR1 and CDR2: MGHDK and SYGVNS. V was shortened by 2 bases and J by 8 bases, with 18 bases between the two germline ends. The CDR3 coding sequence is TGTGCCAGCAGTGAAAGTGCCTGGGGCTCCGGAGGCTACACCTTC. Protein product: CASSESAWGSGGYTF.

V and J are TRBV27 and TRBJ1-5; 9 nucleotides agree with TRBD1. The junction had 13 bases not matched to a gene; V was cut back by 6 bases and J by 4 bases. CDR1 MNHEY and CDR2 SMNVEV come from the germline V gene (reference sequence). The CDR3 extends over 17 amino acids. CDR3 in DNA: TGTGCCAGCAGGTTCGCCCACCGGGACAGGGCTAATCAGCCCCAGCATTTT. It specifies CASRFAHRDRANQPQHF.

The chain employs TRBV4-2 and TRBJ2-7, with D tentatively TRBD1 (5 bases). CDR1 LGHNA and CDR2 YNFKEQ come from the germline V gene. V lost 8 bases and J lost 0, with 14 bases in between. The CDR3 covers 14 residues. The CDR3 DNA follows: TGTGCCAGCTCCGGCAGGGCAAGCTCCTACGAGCAGTACTTC. Amino acids: CASSGRASSYEQYF.

The V and J genes are TRBV3-1 (or the pseudogene TRBV3-2) and TRBJ2-1; either TRBD1 or TRBD2 may supply D (5 bases each). Trimming stripped 4 bases from V and 3 bases from J, with 10 bases between. This CDR3 comprises 14 residues. Germline V gene lookup returns CDR1 LGHDT and CDR2 YNNKEL (reference sequence). CDR3 sequence (DNA): TGTGCCAGCAGCCGGGACCTGTTCTACAATGAGCAGTTCTTC. Protein sequence: CASSRDLFYNEQFF.

The chain recombines TRBV4-1 with TRBJ2-1; TRBD2 agrees at 7 bases. After removal of 4 bases from V and 8 bases from J, the junction contained 8 bases not matched to a gene. The germline V gene has CDR1 MGHRA and CDR2 YSYEKL. The CDR3 sequence is 14 residues long. The CDR3 DNA reads TGCGCCAGCAGCCCTATGAGCGGGGTCGATGAGCAGTTCTTC. This encodes CASSPMSGVDEQFF.

The V gene is TRBV6-2 or TRBV6-3, the J gene TRBJ2-2; weak D call: TRBD2 (6 bases). The V end lost 0 bases, the J end lost 5 bases, and 10 bases lay between the germline ends. The CDR3 sequence is 15 residues long. Germline V CDR1 and CDR2: MNHEY, SVGEGT. The CDR3 loop reads CASSYSAAGTGELFF. The CDR3 nucleotides read TGTGCCAGCAGTTACTCAGCCGCGGGGACCGGGGAGCTGTTTTTT.

The chain uses TRBV2 and TRBJ1-6; no reliable D call. The CDR3 is made up of 13 amino acids. Trimming removed 5 bases at V and 7 bases at J, with 9 bases between. The germline V gene encodes CDR1 SNHLY and CDR2 FYNNEI. CDR3 DNA sequence: TGTGCCAGCAGTACATACGGGAATTCACCCCTCCACTTT. It translates to CASSTYGNSPLHF.

J is TRBJ2-5 and V is TRBV4-1; TRBD1 might be the D (6 bases). This CDR3 has 14 residues. The V and J ends lost 1 base and 5 bases respectively, with 11 bases between them. In germline, CDR1 is MGHRA, CDR2 YSYEKL. Here the CDR3 reads CASSQVSGAETQYF. The DNA for the CDR3 is TGCGCCAGCAGCCAAGTCTCAGGGGCGGAGACCCAGTACTTC.

The chain couples TRBV4-3 to TRBJ2-3, with D perhaps matching TRBD2 (6 bases). CDR3 length: 17 residues. Germline CDR1 is LGHNA and CDR2 is YSLEER. V was trimmed by 0 bases and J by 6 bases, leaving 19 bases between them. The chain's CDR3 is CASSQDVPSARPDTQYF. CDR3 nucleotide sequence: TGCGCCAGCAGCCAAGATGTTCCTAGCGCTAGGCCGGATACGCAGTATTTT.